This T cell receptor (beta chain) derives from a study of tumor-infiltrating lymphocytes in primary liver carcinoma. This CDR3 is 14 amino acids long. Germline V lookup: CDR1 SGHAT, CDR2 FQDESV (reference sequence). Making TCR beta cDNA involved 400 to 600 ng total RNA and a constant-region primer. Slightly modified ARM-PCR with three nested multiplex PCR rounds yielded TCR beta libraries. Both of the initial two PCR rounds ran for about 9 cycles and employed TRBV1-TRBV30 forward primers alongside a C-beta reverse primer. Via MiXCR, TCRdb re-called the multiplex PCR reads, giving one row per CDR3 protein. The data show about 100,000 distinct CDR3 sequences, about 67% seen once. Each 20-30 mg portion of unsorted bulk tissue served as the source for co-extraction of RNA and DNA. By surgical resection, the patients were treated for their primary liver carcinoma. Concerning this clonotype itself: An end of the junction differs from the germline gene, which may be a read error.

This sequence originates from a woman in her fifties or sixties with primary liver carcinoma and hepatitis B virus infection. The gene calls are TRBV11-1 and TRBJ2-3; D is unresolved. The specimen sequenced was liver tumor tissue from sampling region 2. As for subset: tumor region T2, inferior pole. This CDR3 is CTSSLRQRARESHF. The CDR3 coding sequence is TGCACCAGCAGTTTAAGGCAACGTGCGAGAGAGTCTCACTTT.